Below, 26 T cell receptor beta chains from the same sample are listed, as sequenced in a study of T cell changes during pregnancy in multiple sclerosis. Data came from immunoSEQ multiplex PCR; TCRdb stores just in-frame clones and leaves some out. This table has 69,000 or so clones, over 75% appearing once. The sample here was CD4+ T cells from peripheral blood mononuclear cells, taken in the third trimester of pregnancy. The receptors stem from a female donor in good health, enrolled as a control in a pregnancy study.

This clone has a handful of counts. This sequence joins TRBV25-1 and TRBJ2-2; TRBD1 matches at 8 bases. V lost 4 bases, J lost 6 bases, and 7 bases stayed unmatched. The CDR3 covers 15 residues. Germline V lookup: CDR1 MGHDK, CDR2 SYGVNS. This chain's CDR3 is CASSVLPQGAGELFF. The CDR3 DNA is TGTGCCAGCAGTGTACTGCCACAGGGGGCCGGGGAGCTGTTTTTT.

The count of this clone is one. The rearrangement uses TRBV7-9 and TRBJ2-2; D gene unclear. V dropped 5 bases and J dropped 5 bases, with 9 bases sitting between them. The germline CDR1 and CDR2 sequences are SEHNR and FQNEAQ (reference sequence). This CDR3 comprises 13 residues. This CDR3 reads CASSPSQTGELFF. CDR3 DNA sequence: TGTGCCAGCAGCCCATCACAGACCGGGGAGCTGTTTTTT.

V gene TRBV4-3 combines with J gene TRBJ2-3; 10 nucleotides line up with TRBD2. The CDR3 runs to 15 residues. Germline lookup yields CDR1 LGHNA and CDR2 YSLEER. J lost 3 bases, V lost 1 base, and 1 base had no gene match. The CDR3 sequence is CASSQGAGGTDTQYF. DNA of the CDR3: TGCGCCAGCAGCCAAGGAGCGGGGGGGACAGATACGCAGTATTTT.

The chain carries TRBV7-2 and TRBJ1-4; 7 positions agree with TRBD1. The V and J ends lost 5 bases and 0 bases, in that order; junction bases with no gene match: 12. The CDR3 is 18 amino acids. CDR1 and CDR2 (germline): SGHTA, FQGNSA. The CDR3, as DNA: TGTGCCAGCAGCCCTCGGCACAGGGGAAATCCAACTAATGAAAAACTGTTTTTT. Its protein is CASSPRHRGNPTNEKLFF.

The chain combines TRBV11-3 with TRBJ1-1, with D maybe TRBD1 (6 bases). The CDR3 consists of 15 residues. In germline, CDR1 is SGHNT, CDR2 YENEEA. Trimming left V 5 bases short and J 0 bases short, with 13 bases between. The CDR3 nucleotides are TGTGCCAGCAGCCAACAGGGTTTCATGAACACTGAAGCTTTCTTT. Translating gives CASSQQGFMNTEAFF.

V and J are TRBV7-2 and TRBJ1-2, with 10 bases aligning to TRBD1. The germline gives CDR1 SGHTA, CDR2 FQGNSA. The CDR3 sequence is 14 residues long. The J segment lost 4 bases and the V segment lost 5 bases, leaving 4 bases of the junction unmatched. The CDR3 spells CASSGTGVSYGYTF. DNA for the CDR3: TGTGCCAGCAGCGGGACAGGGGTCAGCTATGGCTACACCTTC.

The rearrangement uses TRBV19 and TRBJ2-7; tentatively, D is TRBD1 (6 bases). The germline gives CDR1 LNHDA, CDR2 SQIVND (reference sequence). With 1 base removed from V and 1 base from J, the gap between germline ends came to 11 bases. CDR3 length: 15 amino acids. This CDR3 reads CASSIAPGQSYEQYF. CDR3 DNA sequence: TGTGCCAGTAGTATAGCCCCCGGACAGTCCTACGAGCAGTACTTC. Using reference TRBV19 and TRBJ2-7 for the parts outside the CDR3, the full variable domain is DGGITQSPKYLFRKEGQNVTLSCEQNLNHDAMYWYRQDPGQGLRLIYYSQIVNDFQKGDIAEGYSVSREKKESFPLTVTSAQKNPTAFYLCASSIAPGQSYEQYFGPGTRLTVT.

The genes are TRBV28 and TRBJ1-2; D unclear. The CDR3 is 14 residues long. Trimming shortened V by 5 bases and J by 8 bases, and 18 bases separated the two germline ends. Germline CDR1 MDHEN, CDR2 SYDVKM. Written as DNA, the CDR3 is TGTGCCAGCAGTCTCACGGGGAGGGTAGGGGGCTACACCTTC. Translating it yields CASSLTGRVGGYTF.

V and J are TRBV5-8 and TRBJ1-5; TRBD1 matches 10 bases. This CDR3 is 16 amino acids long. J gave up 3 bases and V 0 bases, and 3 bases lay outside the gene matches. CDR1 and CDR2 from the germline V gene are SGHTS and YDEGEE. CDR3 nucleotides: TGTGCCAGCAGCTTGGATGGGACAGGGGACAATCAGCCCCAGCATTTT. This gives the protein CASSLDGTGDNQPQHF.

This rearrangement joins TRBV7-6 to TRBJ2-2; D not resolved. This CDR3 spans 11 amino acids. V was pared by 5 bases and J by 5 bases, with 3 bases between. Germline CDR1 reads SGHVS; CDR2 reads FNYEAQ. CDR3 loop: CASSRTGELFF. As DNA, the CDR3 is TGTGCCAGCAGCCGTACCGGGGAGCTGTTTTTT.

This clone was detected once. The rearrangement joins TRBV9 to TRBJ2-2, with D perhaps matching TRBD2 (5 bases). V lost 4 bases and J lost 3, with 13 bases in between. Germline CDR1 SGDLS, CDR2 YYNGEE. The length of the CDR3 is 15 residues. The CDR3 region is CASSPLEGYTGELFF. CDR3 in DNA: TGTGCCAGCAGCCCACTCGAGGGCTACACCGGGGAGCTGTTTTTT.

This chain connects TRBV15 to TRBJ1-1, with a tentative D call TRBD1 (6 bases). Trimming removed 3 bases from V and 6 bases from J, with 26 bases in between. The CDR3 covers 18 residues. Germline-derived CDR1 and CDR2 are LNHNV and YYDKDF (reference sequence). CDR3 coding DNA: TGTGCCACCAGCAGGGATCTTAACAGGGACCTACTAGAGGCTGAAGCTTTCTTT. It codes for CATSRDLNRDLLEAEAFF.

The CDR3 region is CASSLAGGAGNEQFF. CDR3 bases: TGCGCCAGCAGCTTGGCCGGGGGGGCCGGTAATGAGCAGTTCTTC. This chain uses TRBV5-1 with TRBJ2-1; 8 bases agree with TRBD2. The CDR3 extends over 15 amino acids. The ends lost 0 bases at V and 7 bases at J; junction bases unmatched: 6. Per germline, CDR1 SGHRS and CDR2 YFSETQ. The full variable domain, in which reference TRBV5-1 and TRBJ2-1 provide the parts outside the CDR3, is KAGVTQTPRYLIKTRGQQVTLSCSPISGHRSVSWYQQTPGQGLQFLFEYFSETQRNKGNFPGRFSGRQFSNSRSEMNVSTLELGDSALYLCASSLAGGAGNEQFFGPGTRLTVL.

This clone appeared once. In DNA, the CDR3 is TGTGCCAGCAGCCCAGACAGAAACTATGGCTACACCTTC. This gives the protein CASSPDRNYGYTF. The chain joins TRBV5-4 to TRBJ1-2; D is perhaps TRBD1 (5 bases). Between the trimmed V and J ends, which lost 4 bases and 2 bases, there was a span of 9 bases. CDR1 is SGHNT, CDR2 YYREEE, per germline (reference sequence). The CDR3 loop spans 13 amino acids.

The sample holds a few counts of this clone. The chain links TRBV6-4 to TRBJ1-1, with unresolved D. Trimming took 4 bases from V and 1 from J, leaving 13 bases between them. Germline CDR1 MRHNA, CDR2 SNTAGT. The CDR3 runs 15 residues. The CDR3 region is CASSGHPGGNTEAFF. Written as DNA, the CDR3 is TGTGCCAGCAGTGGACACCCCGGAGGGAACACTGAAGCTTTCTTT.

The genes are TRBV7-2 and TRBJ1-2, with D hard to call. This CDR3 is 14 amino acids long. Trimming stripped 6 bases from V and 0 bases from J, with 11 bases between. Germline V gene data show CDR1 as SGHTA and CDR2 as FQGNSA. The CDR3 protein is CASSSRSANYGYTF. The CDR3 DNA reads as TGTGCCAGCAGTTCCCGGTCGGCTAACTATGGCTACACCTTC.

This clone showed up just once. The chain uses TRBV7-3 and TRBJ2-7; TRBD2 might be the D (6 bases). Between the trimmed V and J ends, which lost 8 bases and 6 bases, there was a span of 14 bases. The CDR3 sequence is 12 residues long. Germline CDR1 is SGHTA and CDR2 is FQGTGA. The CDR3 region is CASGKRRGEQYF. The CDR3 coding sequence is TGTGCCAGCGGAAAGAGGAGGGGCGAGCAGTACTTC.

The gene calls are TRBV7-2 and TRBJ1-5, with TRBD1 matching 7 bases. The germline V gene encodes CDR1 SGHTA and CDR2 FQGNSA. V was clipped by 5 bases and J by 4 bases; unmatched bases: 17. The CDR3 extends over 18 amino acids. The CDR3 coding sequence is TGTGCCAGCAGCAAAGGTCACTATACCGGGACAGTGAATCAGCCCCAGCATTTT. It yields the protein CASSKGHYTGTVNQPQHF.

J is TRBJ1-3 and V is TRBV4-2; D unresolved. This CDR3 is built from 16 residues. Trimming stripped 7 bases from V and 0 bases from J, with 16 bases between. Germline V lookup: CDR1 LGHNA, CDR2 YNFKEQ. DNA for the CDR3: TGTGCCAGCAAAGATGGCTCTGTAAACTCTGGAAACACCATATATTTT. Amino acid sequence: CASKDGSVNSGNTIYF.

The chain has TRBV2 and TRBJ2-1; 10 bases fit TRBD1. The CDR3 is made up of 13 amino acids. V dropped 3 bases and J dropped 8; count of bases not matched to a gene: 1. Germline V gives CDR1 SNHLY, CDR2 FYNNEI. CDR3 DNA: TGTGCCAGCAGTGAGGACAGGGGGGATGAGCAGTTCTTC. Translating it yields CASSEDRGDEQFF. Full variable domain (rest looked up from reference TRBV2 and TRBJ2-1): EPEVTQTPSHQVTQMGQEVILRCVPISNHLYFYWYRQILGQKVEFLVSFYNNEISEKSEIFDDQFSVERPDGSNFTLKIRSTKLEDSAMYFCASSEDRGDEQFFGPGTRLTVL.

The DNA of the CDR3 is TGTGCCAGCAGCCCGGGGGGGAACTACGAGCAGTACTTC. It specifies CASSPGGNYEQYF. The rearrangement joins TRBV9 to TRBJ2-7; 8 bases match TRBD2. Germline V gene lookup returns CDR1 SGDLS and CDR2 YYNGEE. The CDR3 length is 13 residues. J gave up 3 bases and V 4 bases, and 3 bases lay outside the gene matches.

This chain links TRBV18 with TRBJ1-6; 10 bases align to TRBD1. This CDR3 is built from 17 residues. Germline CDR1 KGHSH, CDR2 LQKENI. V gave up 3 bases and J gave up 9 bases; unmatched junction bases: 11. The CDR3 region is CASSPVQTGGLGSPLHF. The DNA for the CDR3 is TGTGCCAGCTCACCGGTTCAGACAGGGGGCCTTGGTTCACCCCTCCACTTT.

The chain carries TRBV6-5 and TRBJ1-6, with TRBD1 matching 8 bases. Germline V gene lookup returns CDR1 MNHEY and CDR2 SVGAGI. The CDR3 runs 14 residues. Trimming removed 6 bases from V and 9 bases from J; junction bases left unmatched: 7. DNA for the CDR3: TGTGCCAGCAGAGCGACAGGGGACGCTTCACCCCTCCACTTT. As protein: CASRATGDASPLHF.

The chain has TRBV15 and TRBJ1-2; the match to TRBD1 covers 7 bases. The germline V gene encodes CDR1 LNHNV and CDR2 YYDKDF (reference sequence). V was clipped by 4 bases and J by 8 bases; unmatched bases: 7. This CDR3 region has 13 residues. This chain's CDR3 is CATSIDRVGGYTF. The CDR3 region has the DNA TGTGCCACCAGCATCGACAGGGTAGGAGGCTACACCTTC.

V usage is TRBV30 and J usage is TRBJ1-1; 8 nucleotides match TRBD1. Germline V gene data show CDR1 as GTSNPN and CDR2 as SVGIG (reference sequence). V dropped 1 base and J dropped 4; count of bases not matched to a gene: 11. The CDR3 has 16 amino acids. In nucleotides, the CDR3 is TGTGCCTGGAGTGATCGGGGCAGGGGGCGCATCACTGAAGCTTTCTTT. This codes for CAWSDRGRGRITEAFF. Supplemented by reference TRBV30 and TRBJ1-1, the full variable domain reads SQTIHQWPATLVQPVGSPLSLECTVEGTSNPNLYWYRQAAGRGLQLLFYSVGIGQISSEVPQNLSASRPQDRQFILSSKKLLLSDSGFYLCAWSDRGRGRITEAFFGQGTRLTVV.

This clone was seen a few times. The gene calls are TRBV30 and TRBJ1-1; D unresolved. The CDR3 spans 14 residues. Trimming removed 0 bases at V and 1 base at J, with 9 bases between. CDR1 is GTSNPN, CDR2 SVGIG, per germline (reference sequence). Here the CDR3 reads CAWSVRHRNTEAFF. The DNA of the CDR3 is TGTGCCTGGAGTGTAAGACACCGGAACACTGAAGCTTTCTTT.